This T cell receptor (beta chain) was identified during a study of cytomegalovirus exposure and HLA in healthy donors. Overall study context: In a previous analysis, about 100 million unique TCR beta sequences were found from 150 million to 200 million T cells.

The germline V gene has CDR1 SGHNT and CDR2 YYREEE (reference sequence). The CDR3 is 12 residues long. Trimming shortened V by 2 bases and J by 4 bases, and 6 bases separated the two germline ends. Those who donated were healthy bone marrow donors. Comment on this clone: Its antigen is unknown.

The PCR used 60 Vbeta and 13 Jbeta primers. Libraries were prepared by immunoSEQ multiplex PCR; TCRdb keeps only in-frame clonotypes and omits some of them. Of some 210,000 clones in the sample, over 80% were seen once. Study outcomes and limitations: Differences between HLA loci emerged in a later analysis of TCR association rates, with DRB1 most and HLA-C fewest. V- and J-gene trimming of TCR beta was linked (in a later analysis) to a missense DCLRE1C variant.

The chain combines TRBV5-4 with TRBJ1-1, with D perhaps matching TRBD1 (5 bases). The TCR was taken from a man aged 25 to 40 in good health and CMV-seronegative. Sequencing was done on a sample of PBMCs. As DNA, the CDR3 is TGTGCCAGCAGCTTCGACAGCACTGAAGCTTTCTTT. Amino acids: CASSFDSTEAFF.